Listed here are 13 T cell receptor beta chains from one sample, sequenced in a study of blood T cell repertoires in COVID-19. The protocol was immunoSEQ multiplex PCR, while the TCRdb copy is restricted to in-frame clones and leaves out a portion. The table shows a few hundred thousand clones, with approximately 90% occurring only once. Sequencing input: peripheral blood. The receptors were sampled from a woman in her fifties or sixties who had recovered from COVID-19.

V gene TRBV3-1 (or the pseudogene TRBV3-2) combines with J gene TRBJ1-2, with 7 positions matching TRBD1. The length of the CDR3 is 17 residues. Trimming removed 0 bases from V and 4 bases from J; junction bases left unmatched: 11. Germline CDR1 LGHDT, CDR2 YNNKEL (reference sequence). Written as DNA, the CDR3 is TGTGCCAGCAGCCAAGATTGTTTACAGGGGAACATCTATGGCTACACCTTC. It yields the protein CASSQDCLQGNIYGYTF.

Points on this clone: At one boundary the junction diverges from the germline segment, which might be a read error. The chain couples TRBV7-7 to TRBJ2-5; the match to TRBD1 covers 8 bases. CDR3 length: 14 residues. Germline V lookup: CDR1 SSHAT, CDR2 FNYEAQ (reference sequence). CDR3 nucleotides: TGTGCTAGCAGCGCTGTTGGGACAGGCCAGACCCAGTACTTC. As protein: CASSAVGTGQTQYF.

This clone was seen just once. J is TRBJ1-2 and V is TRBV9; 7 bases align to TRBD1. The CDR3 contains 12 residues. CDR1 SGDLS and CDR2 YYNGEE come from the germline V gene. The V gene end was trimmed by 3 bases and the J gene end by 8 bases; junction bases not matched to a gene: 4. Here the CDR3 reads CASSEGTEGYTF. The CDR3 nucleotides are TGTGCCAGCAGCGAGGGGACAGAAGGCTACACCTTC.

J is TRBJ1-1 and V is TRBV9; D is ambiguous. Germline-derived CDR1 and CDR2 are SGDLS and YYNGEE. CDR3 length: 15 amino acids. The ends were cut back, 0 bases at V and 5 bases at J, with 14 bases in the middle. The CDR3 nucleotides are TGTGCCAGCAGCGTAGGGTTGGGCTCGGGGACTGAAGCTTTCTTT. As protein: CASSVGLGSGTEAFF. The full variable domain, its missing parts supplied by reference TRBV9 and TRBJ1-1, is DSGVTQTPKHLITATGQRVTLRCSPRSGDLSVYWYQQSLDQGLQFLIQYYNGEERAKGNILERFSAQQFPDLHSELNLSSLELGDSALYFCASSVGLGSGTEAFFGQGTRLTVV.

This chain uses TRBV14 with TRBJ1-4, with a weak D call TRBD1 (6 bases). Germline V gene sequence: CDR1 SGHDN, CDR2 FVKESK. The V gene lost 5 bases and the J gene lost 5 bases, with 15 bases spanning the gap. The CDR3 is 15 amino acids. CDR3 residues: CASSFHPRGNEKLFF. CDR3 DNA: TGTGCCAGCAGCTTCCATCCCAGGGGAAATGAAAAACTGTTTTTT.

This rearrangement joins TRBV9 to TRBJ2-1; 8 bases are shared with TRBD2. CDR3 length equals 16 residues. V trimming: 3 bases; J trimming: 0 bases; junction bases outside the gene matches: 5. Germline V CDR1 and CDR2: SGDLS, YYNGEE. CDR3 nucleotide sequence: TGTGCCAGCAGCGCTCGGGGGGGAGCCTCCTACAATGAGCAGTTCTTC. Encoded protein: CASSARGGASYNEQFF.

This chain connects TRBV15 to TRBJ1-2; weak D call: TRBD1 (6 bases). Trimming took off 0 bases at V and 4 bases at J, with 12 bases between the two ends. The CDR3 totals 15 residues. The germline gives CDR1 LNHNV, CDR2 YYDKDF (reference sequence). The CDR3 loop is CATSRERQAGYGYTF. The DNA of the CDR3 is TGTGCCACCAGCAGAGAACGACAGGCGGGCTATGGCTACACCTTC. Full variable domain (outside the CDR3, taken from reference TRBV15 and TRBJ1-2): DAMVIQNPRYQVTQFGKPVTLSCSQTLNHNVMYWYQQKSSQAPKLLFHYYDKDFNNEADTPDNFQSRRPNTSFCFLDIRSPGLGDTAMYLCATSRERQAGYGYTFGSGTRLTVV.

The chain links TRBV28 to TRBJ1-1; D remains ambiguous. In germline, CDR1 is MDHEN, CDR2 SYDVKM. The CDR3 has 15 residues. The V gene lost 8 bases and the J gene lost 5 bases, with 21 bases spanning the gap. The DNA of the CDR3 is TGTGCCAGCTCTCCGGGTGTCAGATCGGTTACTGAAGCTTTCTTT. This gives the protein CASSPGVRSVTEAFF.

This chain joins TRBV4-3 and TRBJ2-7; D is unresolved. This CDR3 contains 15 residues. Germline CDR1 is LGHNA and CDR2 is YSLEER. Trimming removed 2 bases at V and 0 bases at J, with 11 bases between. As DNA, the CDR3 is TGCGCCAGCAGCCAATGGGTGGAGAGCTCCTACGAGCAGTACTTC. This codes for CASSQWVESSYEQYF.

The rearrangement links TRBV6-2 or TRBV6-3 to TRBJ1-5, with 10 bases lining up with TRBD1. The germline V gene has CDR1 MNHEY and CDR2 SVGEGT. There are 15 residues in the CDR3. The trim removed 5 bases at V and 7 bases at J, leaving 8 bases unmatched. In nucleotides, the CDR3 is TGTGCCAGCAGTACGGGACAGGGGTTTGGGCAGCCCCAGCATTTT. Translating gives CASSTGQGFGQPQHF.

J is TRBJ2-1 and V is TRBV18; 10 nucleotides line up with TRBD2. In germline, CDR1 is KGHSH, CDR2 LQKENI. V shed 5 bases and J 4 bases; nucleotides not matched to a gene: 8. CDR3 size: 16 residues. The CDR3 DNA reads TGTGCCAGCTCAGACACTAGCGGGGAGCCTTACAATGAGCAGTTCTTC. As protein: CASSDTSGEPYNEQFF.

The chain recombines TRBV27 with TRBJ2-4; 9 bases are a match to TRBD1. The CDR3 has 16 residues. Looked up from germline, CDR1 is MNHEY and CDR2 is SMNVEV (reference sequence). Unmatched junction bases numbered 6, after V lost 5 bases and J lost 1 base. This chain's CDR3 is CASSQGTGWAKNIQYF. The CDR3, as DNA: TGTGCCAGCAGTCAAGGGACAGGGTGGGCCAAAAACATTCAGTACTTC.

The chain employs TRBV7-3 and TRBJ2-7, with D perhaps matching TRBD1 (6 bases). V gave up 4 bases and J gave up 6 bases, with 10 bases separating them. CDR3 length equals 12 residues. Germline CDR1 is SGHTA and CDR2 is FQGTGA. The CDR3 bases are TGTGCCAGCAGCTCCCGAGGGGGCGAGCAGTACTTC. Protein product: CASSSRGGEQYF.